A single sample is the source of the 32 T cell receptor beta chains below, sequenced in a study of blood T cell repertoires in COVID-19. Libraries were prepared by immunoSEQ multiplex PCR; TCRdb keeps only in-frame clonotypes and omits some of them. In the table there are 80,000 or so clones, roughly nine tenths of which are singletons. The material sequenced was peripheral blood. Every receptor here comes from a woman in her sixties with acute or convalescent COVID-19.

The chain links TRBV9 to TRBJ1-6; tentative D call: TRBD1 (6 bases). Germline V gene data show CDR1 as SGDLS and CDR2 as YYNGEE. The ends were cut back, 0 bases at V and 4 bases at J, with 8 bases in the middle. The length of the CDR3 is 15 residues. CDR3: CASSVGDTYNSPLHF. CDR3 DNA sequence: TGTGCCAGCAGCGTAGGGGACACATATAATTCACCCCTCCACTTT.

CDR3 protein: CASKSGTGHHEQYF. The CDR3, as DNA: TGTGCCAGCAAGTCCGGGACAGGGCACCACGAGCAGTACTTC. This rearrangement joins TRBV27 to TRBJ2-7; 9 nucleotides line up with TRBD1. This CDR3 comprises 14 residues. After removal of 7 bases from V and 5 bases from J, the junction contained 9 bases not matched to a gene. CDR1 MNHEY and CDR2 SMNVEV come from the germline V gene (reference sequence).

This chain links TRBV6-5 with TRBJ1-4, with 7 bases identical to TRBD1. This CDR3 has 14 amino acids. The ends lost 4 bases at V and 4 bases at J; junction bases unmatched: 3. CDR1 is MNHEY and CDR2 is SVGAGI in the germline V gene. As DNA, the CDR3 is TGTGCCAGCAGTTCGACAGGGATTAATGAAAAACTGTTTTTT. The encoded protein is CASSSTGINEKLFF.

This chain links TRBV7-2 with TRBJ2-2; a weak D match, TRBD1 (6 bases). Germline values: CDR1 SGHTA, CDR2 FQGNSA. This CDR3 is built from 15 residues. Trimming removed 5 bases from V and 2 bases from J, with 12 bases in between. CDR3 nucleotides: TGTGCCAGCAGCGATTACAGGGTTAACACCGGGGAGCTGTTTTTT. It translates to CASSDYRVNTGELFF.

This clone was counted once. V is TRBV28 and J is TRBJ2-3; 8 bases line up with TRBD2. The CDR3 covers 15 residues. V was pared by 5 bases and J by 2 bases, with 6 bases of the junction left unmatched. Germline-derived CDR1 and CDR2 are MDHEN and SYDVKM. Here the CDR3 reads CASSPSLAVTDTQYF. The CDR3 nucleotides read TGTGCCAGCAGTCCCTCACTAGCGGTCACAGATACGCAGTATTTT.

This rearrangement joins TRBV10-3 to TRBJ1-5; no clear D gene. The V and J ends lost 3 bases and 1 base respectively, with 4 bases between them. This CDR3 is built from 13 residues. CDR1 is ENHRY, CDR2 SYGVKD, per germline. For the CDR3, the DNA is TGTGCCATCAGTGATGAGAGCAATCAGCCCCAGCATTTT. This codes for CAISDESNQPQHF.

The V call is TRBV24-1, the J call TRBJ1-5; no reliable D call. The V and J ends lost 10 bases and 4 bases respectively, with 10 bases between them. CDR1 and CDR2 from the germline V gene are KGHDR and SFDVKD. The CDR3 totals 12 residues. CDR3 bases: TGTGCCACGAGCGAGGGAAATCAGCCCCAGCATTTT. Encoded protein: CATSEGNQPQHF.

CDR3 amino acids: CASSLAIGISTGNEQFF. For the CDR3, the DNA is TGTGCCAGCAGCTTAGCGATCGGAATCAGCACGGGCAATGAGCAGTTCTTC. This chain links TRBV7-2 with TRBJ2-1; no clear D. The CDR3 loop spans 17 amino acids. V lost 0 bases to trimming and J lost 6 bases, with 18 bases between them. Per germline, CDR1 SGHTA and CDR2 FQGNSA. Variable domain in full (rest from reference TRBV7-2 and TRBJ2-1): GAGVSQSPSNKVTEKGKDVELRCDPISGHTALYWYRQSLGQGLEFLIYFQGNSAPDKSGLPSDRFSAERTGGSVSTLTIQRTQQEDSAVYLCASSLAIGISTGNEQFFGPGTRLTVL.

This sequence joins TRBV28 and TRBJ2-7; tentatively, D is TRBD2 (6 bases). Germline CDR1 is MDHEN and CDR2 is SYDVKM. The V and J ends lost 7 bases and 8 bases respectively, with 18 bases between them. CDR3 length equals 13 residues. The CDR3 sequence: CASTSTSALKQYF. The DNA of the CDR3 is TGTGCCAGCACCTCGACTAGTGCTTTGAAGCAGTACTTC. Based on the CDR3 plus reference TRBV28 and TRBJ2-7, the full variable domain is DVKVTQSSRYLVKRTGEKVFLECVQDMDHENMFWYRQDPGLGLRLIYFSYDVKMKEKGDIPEGYSVSREKKERFSLILESASTNQTSMYLCASTSTSALKQYFGPGTRLTVT.

CDR3 nucleotides: TGTGCCAGCAGCCAAGACGACAGGGGGCCTGAAGCTTTCTTT. Its translation is CASSQDDRGPEAFF. This chain joins TRBV3-1 (or the pseudogene TRBV3-2) and TRBJ1-1, with TRBD1 identical over 10 bases. The CDR3 contains 14 residues. CDR1 is LGHDT and CDR2 is YNNKEL in the germline V gene (reference sequence). The V gene end was trimmed by 0 bases and the J gene end by 6 bases; junction bases not matched to a gene: 1.

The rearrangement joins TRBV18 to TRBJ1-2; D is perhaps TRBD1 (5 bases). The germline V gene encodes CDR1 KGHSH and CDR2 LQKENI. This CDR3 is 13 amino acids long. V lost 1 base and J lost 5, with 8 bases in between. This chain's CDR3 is CASSPRRGYGYTF. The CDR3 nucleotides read TGTGCCAGCTCACCACGACGGGGGTATGGCTACACCTTC.

CDR3 bases: TGTGCCAGCAGCTCCAGGGGGCAGACCCAGTACTTC. It specifies CASSSRGQTQYF. The J gene is TRBJ2-5, the V gene TRBV7-2, with 8 nucleotides matching TRBD1. This CDR3 has 12 residues. The germline gives CDR1 SGHTA, CDR2 FQGNSA. The junction had 1 base not matched to a gene; V was cut back by 4 bases and J by 6 bases.

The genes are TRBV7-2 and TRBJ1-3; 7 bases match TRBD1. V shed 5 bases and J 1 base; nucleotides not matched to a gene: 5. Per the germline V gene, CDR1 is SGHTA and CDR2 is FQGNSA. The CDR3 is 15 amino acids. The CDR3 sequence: CASSARTGSGNTIYF. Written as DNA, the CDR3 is TGTGCCAGCAGCGCTCGGACAGGTTCTGGAAACACCATATATTTT.

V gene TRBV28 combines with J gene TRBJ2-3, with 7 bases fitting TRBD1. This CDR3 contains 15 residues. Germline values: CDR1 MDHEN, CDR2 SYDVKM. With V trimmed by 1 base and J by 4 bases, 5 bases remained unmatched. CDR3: CASSLSRQGPDTQYF. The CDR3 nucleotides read TGTGCCAGCAGTTTATCCCGACAGGGTCCAGATACGCAGTATTTT.

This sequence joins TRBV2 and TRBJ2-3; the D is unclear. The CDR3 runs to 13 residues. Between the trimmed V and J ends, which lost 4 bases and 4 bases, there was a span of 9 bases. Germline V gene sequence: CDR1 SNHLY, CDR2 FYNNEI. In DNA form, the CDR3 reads TGTGCCAGCAGTGGTGAGGCGGCAGATACGCAGTATTTT. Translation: CASSGEAADTQYF.

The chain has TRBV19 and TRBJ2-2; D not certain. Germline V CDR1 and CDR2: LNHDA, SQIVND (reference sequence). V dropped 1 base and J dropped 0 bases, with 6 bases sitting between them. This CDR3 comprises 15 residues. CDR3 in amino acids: CASSIGATNTGELFF. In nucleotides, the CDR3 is TGTGCCAGTAGTATAGGGGCCACGAACACCGGGGAGCTGTTTTTT. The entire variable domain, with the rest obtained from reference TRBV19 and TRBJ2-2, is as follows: DGGITQSPKYLFRKEGQNVTLSCEQNLNHDAMYWYRQDPGQGLRLIYYSQIVNDFQKGDIAEGYSVSREKKESFPLTVTSAQKNPTAFYLCASSIGATNTGELFFGEGSRLTVL.

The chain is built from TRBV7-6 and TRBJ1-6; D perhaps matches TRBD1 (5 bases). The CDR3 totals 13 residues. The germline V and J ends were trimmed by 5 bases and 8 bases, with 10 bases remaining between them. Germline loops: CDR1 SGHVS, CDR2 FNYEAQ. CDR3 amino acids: CASSPQQDSPLHF. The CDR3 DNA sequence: TGTGCCAGCAGCCCCCAACAGGATTCACCCCTCCACTTT.

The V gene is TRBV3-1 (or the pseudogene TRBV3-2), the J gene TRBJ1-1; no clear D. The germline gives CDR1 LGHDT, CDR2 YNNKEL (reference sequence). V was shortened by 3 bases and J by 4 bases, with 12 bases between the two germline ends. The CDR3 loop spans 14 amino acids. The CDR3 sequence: CASSQRERSTEAFF. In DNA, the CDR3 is TGTGCCAGCAGCCAGAGGGAGAGAAGCACTGAAGCTTTCTTT.

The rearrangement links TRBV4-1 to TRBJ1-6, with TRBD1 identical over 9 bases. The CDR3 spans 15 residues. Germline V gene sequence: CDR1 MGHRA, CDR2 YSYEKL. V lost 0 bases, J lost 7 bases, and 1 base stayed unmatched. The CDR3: CASSQEGTGNSPLHF. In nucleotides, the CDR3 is TGCGCCAGCAGCCAAGAAGGGACAGGGAATTCACCCCTCCACTTT.

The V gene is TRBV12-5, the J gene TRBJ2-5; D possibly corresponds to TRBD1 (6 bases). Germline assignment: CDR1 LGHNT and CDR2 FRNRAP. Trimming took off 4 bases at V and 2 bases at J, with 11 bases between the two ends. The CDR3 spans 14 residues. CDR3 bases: TGTGCTAGTGGTTCACAGGGCCTACAAGAGACCCAGTACTTC. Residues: CASGSQGLQETQYF.

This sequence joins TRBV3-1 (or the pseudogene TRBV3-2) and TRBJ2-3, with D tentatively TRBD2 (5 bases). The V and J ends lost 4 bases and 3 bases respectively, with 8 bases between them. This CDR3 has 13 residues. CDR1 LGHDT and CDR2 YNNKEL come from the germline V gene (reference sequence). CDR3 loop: CASSLGMTDTQYF. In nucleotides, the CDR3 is TGTGCCAGCAGCCTCGGGATGACAGATACGCAGTATTTT.

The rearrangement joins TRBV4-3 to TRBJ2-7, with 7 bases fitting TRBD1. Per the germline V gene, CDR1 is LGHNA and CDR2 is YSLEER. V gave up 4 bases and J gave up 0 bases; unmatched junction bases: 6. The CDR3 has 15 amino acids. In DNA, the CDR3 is TGCGCCAGCAGCCCAACGGGACAGAACTCCTACGAGCAGTACTTC. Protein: CASSPTGQNSYEQYF.

CDR3 amino acids: CASSNAAGNTIYF. DNA of the CDR3: TGTGCCAGTAGCAACGCAGCTGGAAACACCATATATTTT. The chain joins TRBV19 to TRBJ1-3; D remains ambiguous. The CDR3 is made up of 13 amino acids. V was pared by 6 bases and J by 2 bases, with 8 bases between. Looked up from germline, CDR1 is LNHDA and CDR2 is SQIVND (reference sequence).

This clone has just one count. CDR3 sequence reads: CSVLAGLLNEQFF. The CDR3 DNA follows: TGCAGCGTTTTAGCGGGACTTCTCAATGAGCAGTTCTTC. The chain employs TRBV29-1 and TRBJ2-1; 8 nucleotides align to TRBD2. Germline CDR1 reads SQVTM; CDR2 reads ANQGSEA. The CDR3 has 13 residues. V lost 5 bases, J lost 6 bases, and 6 bases stayed unmatched.

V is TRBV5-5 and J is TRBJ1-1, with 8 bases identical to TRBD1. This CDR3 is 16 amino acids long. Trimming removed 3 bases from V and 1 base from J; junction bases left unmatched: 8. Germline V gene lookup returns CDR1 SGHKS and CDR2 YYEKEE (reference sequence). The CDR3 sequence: CASSSGQGVRNTEAFF. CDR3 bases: TGTGCCAGCAGCTCCGGACAGGGTGTTAGGAACACTGAAGCTTTCTTT.

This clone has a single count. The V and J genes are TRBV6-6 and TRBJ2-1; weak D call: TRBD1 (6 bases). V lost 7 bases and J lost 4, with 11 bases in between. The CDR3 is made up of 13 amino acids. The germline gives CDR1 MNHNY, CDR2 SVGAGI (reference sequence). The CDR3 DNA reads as TGTGCCAGCAACAGAGGACAGTACAATGAGCAGTTCTTC. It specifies CASNRGQYNEQFF.

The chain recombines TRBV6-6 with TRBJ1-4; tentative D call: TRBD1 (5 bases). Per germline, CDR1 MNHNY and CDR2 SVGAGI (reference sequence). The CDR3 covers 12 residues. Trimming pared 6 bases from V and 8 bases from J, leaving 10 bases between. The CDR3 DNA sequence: TGTGCCAGCAGCGAGGAGGGGGAAAAACTGTTTTTT. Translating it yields CASSEEGEKLFF.

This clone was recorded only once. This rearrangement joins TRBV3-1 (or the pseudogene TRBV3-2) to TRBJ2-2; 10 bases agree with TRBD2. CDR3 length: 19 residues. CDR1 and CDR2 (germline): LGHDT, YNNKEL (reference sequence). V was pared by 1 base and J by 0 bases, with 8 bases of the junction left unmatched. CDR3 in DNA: TGTGCCAGCAGCCAAGGGGCCGCTAGCGGGGGTGCGAACACCGGGGAGCTGTTTTTT. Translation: CASSQGAASGGANTGELFF.

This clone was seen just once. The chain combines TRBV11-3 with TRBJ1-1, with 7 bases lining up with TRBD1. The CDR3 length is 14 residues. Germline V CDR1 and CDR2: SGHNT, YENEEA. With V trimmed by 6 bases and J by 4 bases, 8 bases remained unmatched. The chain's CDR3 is CASSRGTVGTEAFF. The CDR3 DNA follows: TGTGCCAGCAGTCGCGGGACAGTGGGCACTGAAGCTTTCTTT.

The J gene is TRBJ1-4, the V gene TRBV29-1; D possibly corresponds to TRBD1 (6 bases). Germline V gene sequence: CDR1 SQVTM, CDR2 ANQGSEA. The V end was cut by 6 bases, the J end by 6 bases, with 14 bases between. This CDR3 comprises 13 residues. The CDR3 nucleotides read TGCAGCGTCCAGGGGTCTGGGGATGAAAAACTGTTTTTT. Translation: CSVQGSGDEKLFF.

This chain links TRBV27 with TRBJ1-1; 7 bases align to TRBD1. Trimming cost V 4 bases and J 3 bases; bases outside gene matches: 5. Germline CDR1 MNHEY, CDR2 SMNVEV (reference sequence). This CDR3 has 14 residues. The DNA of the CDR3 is TGTGCCAGCAGTTCCCTGGGGACAGACACTGAAGCTTTCTTT. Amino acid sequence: CASSSLGTDTEAFF.

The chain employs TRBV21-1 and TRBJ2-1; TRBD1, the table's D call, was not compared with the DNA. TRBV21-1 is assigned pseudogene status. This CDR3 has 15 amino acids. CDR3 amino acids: CASSNPPGHYNEQFF. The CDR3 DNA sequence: TGTGCCAGCAGCAACCCTCCGGGACATTACAATGAGCAGTTCTTC.